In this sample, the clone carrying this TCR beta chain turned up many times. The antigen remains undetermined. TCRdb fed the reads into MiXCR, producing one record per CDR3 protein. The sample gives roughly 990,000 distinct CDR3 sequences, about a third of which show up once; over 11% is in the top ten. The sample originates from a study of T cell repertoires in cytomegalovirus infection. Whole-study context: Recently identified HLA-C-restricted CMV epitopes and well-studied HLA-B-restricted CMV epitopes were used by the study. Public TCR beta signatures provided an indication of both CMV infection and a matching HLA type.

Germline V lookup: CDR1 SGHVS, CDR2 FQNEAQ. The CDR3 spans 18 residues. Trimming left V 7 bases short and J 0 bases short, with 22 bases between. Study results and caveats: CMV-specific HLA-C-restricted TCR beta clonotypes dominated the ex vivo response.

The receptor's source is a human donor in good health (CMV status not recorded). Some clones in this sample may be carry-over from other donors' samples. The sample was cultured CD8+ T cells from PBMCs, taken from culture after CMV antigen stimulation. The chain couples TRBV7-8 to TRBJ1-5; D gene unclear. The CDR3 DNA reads TGTGCCAGCACCCCTCTGAGACCCGGAAGGCTTAGCAATCAGCCCCAGCATTTT. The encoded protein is CASTPLRPGRLSNQPQHF.